This TCR beta chain was identified in a study of beta chain features in type 1 diabetes. Study-wide findings and caveats: The cDNA sequencing approach could over-represent high-TCR-expressing cells.

Deletions cut 0 bases from V and 8 bases from J, with 12 bases between. Looked up from germline, CDR1 is SGHRS and CDR2 is YFSETQ. The CDR3 is 14 residues long. Of note for this clone: Its target is not known.

TCRB transcripts that were expressed got sequenced, as all of the isolated RNA had been reverse transcribed. Assay: immunoSEQ multiplex PCR; the TCRdb copy retains only in-frame clones and omits some. Seen here are roughly 230,000 clones, over 9.5% observed once, and the top ten hold under 0.035%. V and J are TRBV5-1 and TRBJ2-1; D is ambiguous. Sequencing input: naive CD4+ T cells from blood. The source is a woman under 30 in good health. The CDR3 loop is CASSLELVGDEQFF. CDR3 sequence (DNA): TGCGCCAGCAGCTTGGAGCTAGTGGGTGATGAGCAGTTCTTC.